This TCR beta chain was documented in a study of CD8 T cells in ankylosing spondylitis. This clonotype has at least ten counts. The CDR3 extends over 13 amino acids. V was clipped by 10 bases and J by 1 base; unmatched bases: 6. Germline V lookup: CDR1 MNHEY, CDR2 SMNVEV (reference sequence). A quantitative 5'-RACE method, one with molecular barcodes, was used to make TCR beta libraries. TCRdb processed the 5' RACE reads anew with MiXCR; each CDR3 protein has one entry. The data hold 100,000 to 150,000 distinct CDR3 sequences, with 9.3% observed a single time. The V gene is TRBV27, the J gene TRBJ2-7; 8 bases line up with TRBD2. The sequenced sample was blood, either unsorted or a sorted T cell fraction (not recorded which). The receptor was isolated from a male donor with ankylosing spondylitis or in good health (not recorded which). CDR3 sequence: CAIRTSGSYEQYF. The CDR3 bases are TGTGCCATCCGAACTAGCGGATCCTACGAGCAGTACTTC.